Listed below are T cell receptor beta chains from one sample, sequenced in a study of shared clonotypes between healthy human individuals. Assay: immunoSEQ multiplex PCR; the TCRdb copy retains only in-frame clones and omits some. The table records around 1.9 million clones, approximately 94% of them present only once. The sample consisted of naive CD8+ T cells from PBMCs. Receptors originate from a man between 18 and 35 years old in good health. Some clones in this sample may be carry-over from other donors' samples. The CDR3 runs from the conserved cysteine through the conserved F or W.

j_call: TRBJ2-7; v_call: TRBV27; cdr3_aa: CASSLGGPEQYF
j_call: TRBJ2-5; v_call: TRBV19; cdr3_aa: CASSILADPTLQETQYF
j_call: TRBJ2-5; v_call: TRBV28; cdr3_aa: CASSLFGRGEETQYF
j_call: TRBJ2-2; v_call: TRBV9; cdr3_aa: CASSGQGSTGELFF
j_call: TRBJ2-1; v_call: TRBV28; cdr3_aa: CASSLLVTGNGEQFF
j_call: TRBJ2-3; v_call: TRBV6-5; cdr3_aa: CASSYGGTSTDTQYF
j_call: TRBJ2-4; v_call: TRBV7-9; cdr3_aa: CASSADGQNIQYF
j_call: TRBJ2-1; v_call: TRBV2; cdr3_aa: CASTPSGSFYKQFF
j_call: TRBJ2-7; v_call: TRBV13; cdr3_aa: CASSVRDRGYEQYF
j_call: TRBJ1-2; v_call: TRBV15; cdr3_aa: CATSEIVLDRGENGYTF
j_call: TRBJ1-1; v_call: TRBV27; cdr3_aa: CASSIDRGTEAFF
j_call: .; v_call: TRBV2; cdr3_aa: CASKTANSYEQYF
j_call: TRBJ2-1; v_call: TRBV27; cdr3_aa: CASSPGPGSGHNEQFF
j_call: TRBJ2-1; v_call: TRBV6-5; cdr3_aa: CASTLQGGFYNEQFF
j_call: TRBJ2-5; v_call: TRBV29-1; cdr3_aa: CSVGKGHIQETQYF
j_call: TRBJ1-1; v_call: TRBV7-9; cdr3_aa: CASSLGLPTEAFF
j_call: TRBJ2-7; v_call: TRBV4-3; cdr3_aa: CASSQDRGRTYEQYF
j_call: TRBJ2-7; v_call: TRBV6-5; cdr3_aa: CASSTGGAPYEQYF
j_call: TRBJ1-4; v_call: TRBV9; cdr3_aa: CASSETGATNEKLFF
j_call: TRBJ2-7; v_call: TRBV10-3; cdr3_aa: CAISDLNSSYEQYF
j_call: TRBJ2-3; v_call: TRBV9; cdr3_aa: CASSGGGGRADTQYF
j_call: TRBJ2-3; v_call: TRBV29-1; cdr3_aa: CSVEDLRTGVRTDTQYF
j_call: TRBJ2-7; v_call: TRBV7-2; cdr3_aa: CASSTGLAGQYF
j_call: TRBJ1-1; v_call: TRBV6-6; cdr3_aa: CASSYSRGAEAFF
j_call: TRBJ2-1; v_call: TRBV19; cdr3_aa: CASSILADPYNEQFF
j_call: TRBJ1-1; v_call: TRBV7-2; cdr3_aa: CASSQGNTEAFF
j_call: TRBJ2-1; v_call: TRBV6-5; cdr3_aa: CASSFGGEQFF
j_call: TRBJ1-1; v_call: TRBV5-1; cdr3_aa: CASSSGTGLGTEAFF
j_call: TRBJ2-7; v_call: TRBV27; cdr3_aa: CASSPFSGSLLNEQYF
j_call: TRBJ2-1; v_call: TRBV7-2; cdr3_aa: CASSSGLAGFNEQFF
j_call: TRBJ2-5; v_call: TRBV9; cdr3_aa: CASSVVSEGRGRFIVETQYF
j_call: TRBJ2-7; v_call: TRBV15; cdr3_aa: CATSKPGFLSEQYF
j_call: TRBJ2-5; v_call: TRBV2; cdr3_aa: CASTGGDRGRETQYF
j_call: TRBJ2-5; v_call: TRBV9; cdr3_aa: CASSVSVRLQETQYF
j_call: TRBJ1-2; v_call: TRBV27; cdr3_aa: CASTSGNYGYTF
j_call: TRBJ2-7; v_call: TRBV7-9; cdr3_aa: CASSHSPGQTYEQYF
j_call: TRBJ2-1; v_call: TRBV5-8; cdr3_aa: CASSFRTYNEQFF
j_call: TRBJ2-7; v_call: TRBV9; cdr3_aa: CASSVDTGHYEQYF
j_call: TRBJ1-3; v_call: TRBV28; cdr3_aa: CASSLFGRHGNTIYF
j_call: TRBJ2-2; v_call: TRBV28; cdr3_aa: CATSKGYANTGELFF
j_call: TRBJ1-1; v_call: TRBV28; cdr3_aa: CASSSTGRGRIPEAFF
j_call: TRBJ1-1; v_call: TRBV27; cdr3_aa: CASSLEGFGTEAFF
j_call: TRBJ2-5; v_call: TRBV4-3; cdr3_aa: CASSQDGYLAGDRETQYF
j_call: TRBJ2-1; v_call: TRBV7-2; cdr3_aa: CASSPRTSFTNEQFF
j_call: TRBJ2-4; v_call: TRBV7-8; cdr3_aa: CASSLVGAVLAKNIQYF
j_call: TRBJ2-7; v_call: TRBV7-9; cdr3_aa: CASRMDGYEQYF
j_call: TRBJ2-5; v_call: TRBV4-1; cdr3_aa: CASSQDWIQETQYF
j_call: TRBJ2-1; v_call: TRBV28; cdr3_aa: CASSLFGGTYNEQFF
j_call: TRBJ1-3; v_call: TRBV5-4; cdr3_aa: CASSLMGSSGNTIYF
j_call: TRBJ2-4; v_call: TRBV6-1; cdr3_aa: CASSESLVGGLGAKNIQYF
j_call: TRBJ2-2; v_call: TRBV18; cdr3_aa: CASSPFPRQYTGELFF
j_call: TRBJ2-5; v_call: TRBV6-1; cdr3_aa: CASSARSEGETQYF